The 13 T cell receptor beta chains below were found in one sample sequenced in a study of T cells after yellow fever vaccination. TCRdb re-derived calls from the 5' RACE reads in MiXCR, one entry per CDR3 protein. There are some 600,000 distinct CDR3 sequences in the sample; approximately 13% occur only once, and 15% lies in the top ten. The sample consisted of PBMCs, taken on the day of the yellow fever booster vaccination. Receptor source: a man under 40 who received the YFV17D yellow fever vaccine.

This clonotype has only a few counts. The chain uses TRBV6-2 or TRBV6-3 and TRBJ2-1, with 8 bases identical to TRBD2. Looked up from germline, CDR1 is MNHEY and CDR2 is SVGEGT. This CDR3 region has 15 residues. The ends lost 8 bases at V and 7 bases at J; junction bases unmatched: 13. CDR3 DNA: TGTGCCAGCCGGCGGGAGGTAGTTGAGGGAAATGAGCAGTTCTTC. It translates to CASRREVVEGNEQFF.

DNA of the CDR3: TGTGCCAGCAGCGGGGGGGGTGGGGATTACGAGCAGTACTTC. Protein product: CASSGGGGDYEQYF. The rearrangement uses TRBV9 and TRBJ2-7, with 7 nucleotides matching TRBD2. CDR3 length equals 14 residues. Germline V CDR1 and CDR2: SGDLS, YYNGEE. J was trimmed by 4 bases and V by 3 bases; bases with no gene match: 7.

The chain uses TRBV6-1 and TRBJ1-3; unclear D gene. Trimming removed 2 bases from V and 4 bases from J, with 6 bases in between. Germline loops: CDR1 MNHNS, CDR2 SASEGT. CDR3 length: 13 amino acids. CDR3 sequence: CASSELGGNTIYF. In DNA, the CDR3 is TGTGCCAGCAGTGAACTAGGAGGAAACACCATATATTTT.

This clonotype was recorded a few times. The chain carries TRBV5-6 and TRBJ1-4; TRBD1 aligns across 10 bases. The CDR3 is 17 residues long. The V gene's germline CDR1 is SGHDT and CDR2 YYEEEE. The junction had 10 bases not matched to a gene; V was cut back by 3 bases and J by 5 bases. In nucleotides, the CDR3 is TGTGCCAGCAGCTATAGCGGGACAGGGGCGTACAATGAAAAACTGTTTTTT. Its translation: CASSYSGTGAYNEKLFF.

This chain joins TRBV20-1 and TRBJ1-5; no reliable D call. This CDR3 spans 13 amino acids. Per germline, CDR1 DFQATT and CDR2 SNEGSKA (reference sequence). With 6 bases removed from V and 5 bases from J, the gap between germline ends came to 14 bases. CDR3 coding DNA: TGCAGTGCCGCTACACAGCCGGATCAGCCCCAGCATTTT. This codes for CSAATQPDQPQHF.

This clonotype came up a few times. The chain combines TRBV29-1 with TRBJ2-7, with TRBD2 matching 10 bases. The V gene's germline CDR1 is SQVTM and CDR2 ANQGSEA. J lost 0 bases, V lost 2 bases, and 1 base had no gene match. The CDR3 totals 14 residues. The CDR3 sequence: CSVESSGSSYEQYF. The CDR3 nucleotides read TGCAGCGTTGAATCTAGCGGGAGCTCCTACGAGCAGTACTTC.

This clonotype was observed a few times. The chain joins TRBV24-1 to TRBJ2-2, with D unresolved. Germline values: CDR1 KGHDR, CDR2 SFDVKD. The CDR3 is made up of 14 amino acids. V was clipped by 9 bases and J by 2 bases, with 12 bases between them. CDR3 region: CATERTDNTGELFF. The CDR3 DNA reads TGTGCCACCGAAAGGACGGACAACACCGGGGAGCTGTTTTTT.

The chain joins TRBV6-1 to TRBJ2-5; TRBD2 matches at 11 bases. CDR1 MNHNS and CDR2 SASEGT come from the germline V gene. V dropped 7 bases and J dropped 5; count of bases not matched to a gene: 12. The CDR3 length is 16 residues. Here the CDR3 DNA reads TGTGCCAGCATACCGGAAGAACTAGCGGGAGTGGAGACCCAGTACTTC. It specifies CASIPEELAGVETQYF.

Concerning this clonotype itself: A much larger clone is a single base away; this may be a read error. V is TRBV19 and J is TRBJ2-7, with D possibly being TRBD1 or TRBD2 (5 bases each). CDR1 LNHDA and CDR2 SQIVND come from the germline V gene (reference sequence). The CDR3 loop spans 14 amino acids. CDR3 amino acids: CTSSIGVGPYEQYF. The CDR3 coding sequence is TGTACCAGTAGTATTGGTGTGGGACCCTACGAGCAGTACTTC.

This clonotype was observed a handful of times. CDR3 amino acids: CASSLDSQDSSNQPQHF. DNA of the CDR3: TGTGCCAGCAGCTTAGATTCCCAGGACAGTAGCAATCAGCCCCAGCATTTT. This chain joins TRBV7-8 and TRBJ1-5, with D maybe TRBD1 (6 bases). The CDR3 extends over 17 amino acids. In germline, CDR1 is SGHVS, CDR2 FQNEAQ. Trimming removed 1 base at V and 0 bases at J, with 13 bases between.

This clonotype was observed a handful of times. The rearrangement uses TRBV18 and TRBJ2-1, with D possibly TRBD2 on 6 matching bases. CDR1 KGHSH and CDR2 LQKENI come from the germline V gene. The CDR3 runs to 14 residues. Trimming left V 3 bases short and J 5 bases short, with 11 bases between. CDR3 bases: TGTGCCAGCTCACCGGGACTGTCAAACAATGAGCAGTTCTTC. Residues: CASSPGLSNNEQFF. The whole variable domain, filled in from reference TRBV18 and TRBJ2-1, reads NAGVMQNPRHLVRRRGQEARLRCSPMKGHSHVYWYRQLPEEGLKFMVYLQKENIIDESGMPKERFSAEFPKEGPSILRIQQVVRGDSAAYFCASSPGLSNNEQFFGPGTRLTVL.

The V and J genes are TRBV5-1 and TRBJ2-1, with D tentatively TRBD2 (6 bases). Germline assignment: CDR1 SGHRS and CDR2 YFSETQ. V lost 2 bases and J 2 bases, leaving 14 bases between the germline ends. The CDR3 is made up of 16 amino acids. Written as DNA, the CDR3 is TGCGCCAGCAGCTTCGATGAAGGAGGGACCTACAATGAGCAGTTCTTC. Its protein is CASSFDEGGTYNEQFF.

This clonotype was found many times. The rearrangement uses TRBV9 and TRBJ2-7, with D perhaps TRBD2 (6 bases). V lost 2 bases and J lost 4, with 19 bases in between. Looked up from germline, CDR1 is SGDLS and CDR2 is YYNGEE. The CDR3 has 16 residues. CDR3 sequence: CASSVAGSRDSYEQYF. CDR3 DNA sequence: TGTGCCAGCAGCGTCGCCGGGAGCCGGGATTCTTACGAGCAGTACTTC.